This T cell receptor (beta chain) was captured in a study of T cell repertoires in cytomegalovirus infection. The germline gives CDR1 MGHRA, CDR2 YSYEKL. There are 17 residues in the CDR3. Comment on this clonotype: No antigen is known for it. One junction end does not reproduce the germline sequence, and a read error may be involved.

TCRdb passed the reads through MiXCR, listing each CDR3 protein once. Among approximately 70,000 distinct CDR3 sequences, approximately 22% were seen once, and the ten largest hold approximately 79%. The chain employs TRBV4-1 and TRBJ2-1; 8 bases are shared with TRBD2. The specimen sequenced was PBMCs, sequenced either directly or after in vitro stimulation (not recorded which). The sequence was collected from a human donor in good health (CMV status not recorded). Some clones in this sample may be carry-over from other donors' samples. CDR3 sequence reads: CASSQDLTGGDWGEQFF. Written as DNA, the CDR3 is TGTGCCAGCAGCCAAGATTTGACGGGAGGGGATTGGGGGGAGCAGTTCTTC.